A single sample gave rise to the 4 T cell receptor beta chains below, sequenced in a study of OX40 agonist ivuxolimab in advanced cancers. This table comes from immunoSEQ multiplex PCR, and its TCRdb copy is limited to in-frame clones, with some not included. The data show about 68,000 clones, approximately 81% seen once. The sample in question was CD4+ or CD8+ T cells sorted from blood, obtained in a trial of the OX40 agonist ivuxolimab. Every receptor here comes from an adult with an advanced solid tumor such as melanoma, head and neck, liver or kidney cancer.

The chain recombines TRBV11-2 with TRBJ2-5; 7 bases map to TRBD2. The CDR3 has 16 residues. V dropped 0 bases and J dropped 4; count of bases not matched to a gene: 8. Germline V CDR1 and CDR2: SGHAT, FQNNGV. The CDR3 reads CASSLDRRGTGETQYF. CDR3 DNA: TGTGCCAGCAGCTTAGATCGGCGGGGGACGGGAGAGACCCAGTACTTC.

This clone was counted between two and nine times. The chain combines TRBV7-6 with TRBJ1-5, with 10 bases fitting TRBD1. The germline CDR1 and CDR2 sequences are SGHVS and FNYEAQ. V dropped 3 bases and J dropped 5; count of bases not matched to a gene: 4. The CDR3 extends over 15 amino acids. The CDR3 nucleotides are TGTGCCAGCAGCTTGAGGACAGGGGGTTATCAGCCCCAGCATTTT. This sequence encodes CASSLRTGGYQPQHF.

This clone occurred a few times. This CDR3 is also generated by other DNA sequences in the sample. The chain has TRBV5-1 and TRBJ2-5; possible D gene TRBD1, 5 bases. This CDR3 spans 14 amino acids. Trimming removed 0 bases at V and 1 base at J, with 7 bases between. Germline values: CDR1 SGHRS, CDR2 YFSETQ. Written as DNA, the CDR3 is TGCGCCAGCAGCTTGGGACAGATCCAAGAGACCCAGTACTTC. This sequence encodes CASSLGQIQETQYF.

The chain has TRBV5-1 and TRBJ2-1, with TRBD2 matching over 10 bases. This CDR3 contains 15 residues. The germline gives CDR1 SGHRS, CDR2 YFSETQ. V lost 0 bases and J lost 7; bases outside the gene matches: 4. This CDR3 is CASSLVAGGSNEQFF. The DNA for the CDR3 is TGCGCCAGCAGCTTGGTAGCGGGGGGCTCAAATGAGCAGTTCTTC.